What follows are 21 T cell receptor beta chains derived from one specimen sequenced in a study of OX40 agonist ivuxolimab in advanced cancers. Measured with immunoSEQ multiplex PCR; TCRdb has only the in-frame clones, and not every one. This table holds tens of thousands of clones, roughly four fifths found once. Sequencing was performed on CD4+ or CD8+ T cells sorted from blood, taken in a trial of the OX40 agonist ivuxolimab. These receptors all stem from an adult with an advanced solid tumor such as melanoma, head and neck, liver or kidney cancer.

The J gene is TRBJ2-7, the V gene TRBV5-4; 13 nucleotides match TRBD2. From germline, CDR1 is SGHNT and CDR2 YYREEE (reference sequence). The CDR3 loop spans 13 amino acids. The V gene end was trimmed by 5 bases and the J gene end by 9 bases; junction bases not matched to a gene: 5. CDR3 DNA: TGTGCCAGCAGTACTAGCGGGGGGGAGGTGCAGTACTTC. As protein: CASSTSGGEVQYF.

This rearrangement joins TRBV19 to TRBJ2-5; D is ambiguous. The CDR3 has 13 residues. V was clipped by 1 base and J by 2 bases, with 5 bases between them. Per the germline V gene, CDR1 is LNHDA and CDR2 is SQIVND (reference sequence). DNA for the CDR3: TGTGCCAGTAGTATAGGCGTTCAAGAGACCCAGTACTTC. This translates into CASSIGVQETQYF.

Notes on this clone: One end of the junction fails to match germline, which may point to a read error. The chain joins TRBV5-1 to TRBJ1-3, with 9 nucleotides matching TRBD1. CDR3 length: 14 residues. The germline gives CDR1 SGHRS, CDR2 YFSETQ. The CDR3 coding sequence is TGCGCCAGCAGTTTGGACAGGGGAGGAAACACCATATATTTT. It translates to CASSLDRGGNTIYF.

The J gene is TRBJ1-3, the V gene TRBV18; possible D gene TRBD1, 5 bases. The CDR3 extends over 14 amino acids. CDR1 and CDR2 from the germline V gene are KGHSH and LQKENI. The V and J ends lost 4 bases and 8 bases respectively, with 15 bases between them. CDR3 nucleotides: TGTGCCAGCTCACTTCTGCAGGGAGTAGACACCATATATTTT. Amino acids: CASSLLQGVDTIYF. The entire variable domain, with the rest obtained from reference TRBV18 and TRBJ1-3, is as follows: NAGVMQNPRHLVRRRGQEARLRCSPMKGHSHVYWYRQLPEEGLKFMVYLQKENIIDESGMPKERFSAEFPKEGPSILRIQQVVRGDSAAYFCASSLLQGVDTIYFGEGSWLTVV.

The rearrangement uses TRBV15 and TRBJ2-1, with 14 bases identical to TRBD2. This CDR3 comprises 18 residues. The V gene's germline CDR1 is LNHNV and CDR2 YYDKDF (reference sequence). J lost 7 bases, V lost 0 bases, and 8 bases had no gene match. The CDR3 DNA reads TGTGCCACCAGCAGAGATAGACTAGCGGGGGGGCCGACGAATGAGCAGTTCTTC. Translation: CATSRDRLAGGPTNEQFF.

This sequence joins TRBV5-4 and TRBJ2-3; unclear D gene. CDR3 length: 14 amino acids. In germline, CDR1 is SGHNT, CDR2 YYREEE (reference sequence). The V end was cut by 6 bases, the J end by 4 bases, with 15 bases between. Here the CDR3 DNA reads TGTGCCAGCATCGACTCGAAGGGCGCAGATACGCAGTATTTT. Translated, it gives CASIDSKGADTQYF.

The CDR3 coding sequence is TGTGCCAGCACCGGACAGGGGGGCTACGAGCAGTACTTC. Translation gives CASTGQGGYEQYF. The gene calls are TRBV6-1 and TRBJ2-7; TRBD1 matches 10 bases. The ends lost 7 bases at V and 3 bases at J; junction bases unmatched: 3. Germline V gives CDR1 MNHNS, CDR2 SASEGT. The CDR3 loop spans 13 amino acids.

The V and J genes are TRBV15 and TRBJ1-2; D unresolved. This CDR3 has 12 residues. Germline CDR1 and CDR2: LNHNV and YYDKDF (reference sequence). V was cut by 5 bases and J by 4 bases, with 8 bases left in between. The CDR3, as DNA: TGTGCCACCAGCCAGGTATTCTATGGCTACACCTTC. Its protein is CATSQVFYGYTF.

This clone was recorded once. The chain employs TRBV5-1 and TRBJ1-3, with 8 bases lining up with TRBD1. CDR3 length: 14 amino acids. From germline, CDR1 is SGHRS and CDR2 YFSETQ. Trimming cost V 4 bases and J 3 bases; bases outside gene matches: 3. The CDR3 is CASSEGTGGNTIYF. The CDR3 DNA follows: TGCGCCAGCAGCGAAGGGACAGGTGGAAACACCATATATTTT.

The J gene is TRBJ2-5, the V gene TRBV11-2; the D gene is possibly TRBD1 (6 bases). Deletions cut 6 bases from V and 4 bases from J, with 15 bases between. CDR1 is SGHAT and CDR2 is FQNNGV in the germline V gene. The CDR3 covers 14 residues. The CDR3 sequence: CASSYNRDSETQYF. DNA for the CDR3: TGTGCCAGCAGTTATAACAGGGATTCAGAGACCCAGTACTTC.

The rearrangement joins TRBV5-4 to TRBJ1-1; possibly TRBD1 for D (5 bases). There are 14 residues in the CDR3. V gave up 6 bases and J gave up 1 base, with 13 bases separating them. Per germline, CDR1 SGHNT and CDR2 YYREEE (reference sequence). CDR3 in DNA: TGTGCCAGCACCCCGGGACGGGAGAACACTGAAGCTTTCTTT. Translating gives CASTPGRENTEAFF.

The rearrangement uses TRBV19 and TRBJ1-4; possibly TRBD1 for D (5 bases). Germline V gene lookup returns CDR1 LNHDA and CDR2 SQIVND (reference sequence). V lost 5 bases and J lost 8, with 18 bases in between. This CDR3 contains 15 residues. The CDR3 protein is CASSPGGAGSEKLFF. As DNA, the CDR3 is TGTGCCAGTAGTCCTGGAGGAGCAGGGTCGGAAAAACTGTTTTTT.

The chain employs TRBV7-2 and TRBJ2-5; 9 bases align to TRBD2. This CDR3 spans 15 amino acids. With V trimmed by 4 bases and J by 4 bases, 7 bases remained unmatched. Germline-derived CDR1 and CDR2 are SGHTA and FQGNSA. This CDR3 reads CASSSLAGVGETQYF. In DNA form, the CDR3 reads TGTGCCAGCAGCTCTTTAGCGGGGGTGGGAGAGACCCAGTACTTC.

The V call is TRBV5-1, the J call TRBJ1-3; the D is unclear. CDR1 and CDR2 from the germline V gene are SGHRS and YFSETQ. This CDR3 contains 14 residues. Trimming stripped 6 bases from V and 4 bases from J, with 14 bases between. The CDR3 spells CASTTASEGNTIYF. For the CDR3, the DNA is TGCGCCAGCACCACTGCCTCTGAGGGAAACACCATATATTTT.

The chain is built from TRBV11-2 and TRBJ2-7; TRBD1 matches 10 bases. This CDR3 spans 13 amino acids. The germline gives CDR1 SGHAT, CDR2 FQNNGV. The J segment lost 6 bases and the V segment lost 5 bases, leaving 4 bases of the junction unmatched. The CDR3 coding sequence is TGTGCCAGCAGCACGGACAGGGGGTCCGAGCAGTACTTC. This encodes CASSTDRGSEQYF.

Details on this clone: Other DNA sequences in this specimen translate into the identical CDR3. The CDR3 DNA is TGCGCCAGCAGCGCGGGACAGGGGTCCTACAATGAGCAGTTCTTC. It is translated as CASSAGQGSYNEQFF. The chain is built from TRBV5-1 and TRBJ2-1; 10 bases fit TRBD1. Germline CDR1 reads SGHRS; CDR2 reads YFSETQ. The CDR3 is 15 amino acids. V lost 4 bases, J lost 1 base, and 2 bases stayed unmatched.

This rearrangement joins TRBV5-4 to TRBJ1-5; 9 bases are a match to TRBD1. J was trimmed by 4 bases and V by 4 bases; bases with no gene match: 6. The CDR3 totals 15 residues. CDR1 SGHNT and CDR2 YYREEE come from the germline V gene (reference sequence). Written as DNA, the CDR3 is TGTGCCAGCAGCACGGGACAGGGAAATAATCAGCCCCAGCATTTT. Its protein product is CASSTGQGNNQPQHF.

V is TRBV18 and J is TRBJ2-2; 10 bases map to TRBD1. J gave up 2 bases and V 4 bases, and 1 base lay outside the gene matches. CDR1 and CDR2 from the germline V gene are KGHSH and LQKENI. CDR3 size: 15 residues. The CDR3 sequence: CASSRQGANTGELFF. CDR3 in DNA: TGTGCCAGCTCACGACAGGGGGCCAACACCGGGGAGCTGTTTTTT.

The V call is TRBV6-5, the J call TRBJ2-1; a possible D gene is TRBD2 (5 bases). The V and J ends lost 2 bases and 5 bases respectively, with 10 bases between them. The germline gives CDR1 MNHEY, CDR2 SVGAGI. The CDR3 length is 14 residues. The DNA of the CDR3 is TGTGCCAGCAGTTACCGCCGGACTGACAATGAGCAGTTCTTC. Translation gives CASSYRRTDNEQFF.

The CDR3: CATKDLLQETQYF. CDR3 bases: TGTGCCACCAAGGACTTACTCCAAGAGACCCAGTACTTC. The chain couples TRBV19 to TRBJ2-5; D possibly corresponds to TRBD2 (5 bases). Germline assignment: CDR1 LNHDA and CDR2 SQIVND (reference sequence). Trimming pared 10 bases from V and 1 base from J, leaving 13 bases between. CDR3 length: 13 amino acids.

The genes are TRBV28 and TRBJ1-5; D gene unclear. There are 12 residues in the CDR3. Germline V gene lookup returns CDR1 MDHEN and CDR2 SYDVKM. Trimming stripped 1 base from V and 5 bases from J, with 3 bases between. The CDR3: CASSLLDQPQHF. CDR3 DNA sequence: TGTGCCAGCAGTTTATTGGATCAGCCCCAGCATTTT.